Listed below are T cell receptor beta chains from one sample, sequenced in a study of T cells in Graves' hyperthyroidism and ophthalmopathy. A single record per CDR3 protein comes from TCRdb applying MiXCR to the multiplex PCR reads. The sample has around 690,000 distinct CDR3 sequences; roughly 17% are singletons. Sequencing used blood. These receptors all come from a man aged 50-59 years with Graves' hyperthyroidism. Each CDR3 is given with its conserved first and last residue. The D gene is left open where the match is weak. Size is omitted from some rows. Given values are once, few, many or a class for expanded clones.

CDR3aa: CASSSAPTGGPGELFF; CDR3nt: TGTGCCAGCAGCTCCGCCCCGACAGGGGGTCCCGGGGAGCTGTTTTTT; abundance: .; j_gene: TRBJ2-2; v_gene: TRBV12-3/TRBV12-4; d_gene: TRBD1
CDR3aa: CASSIGTTGELFF; CDR3nt: TGTGCCAGTAGTATAGGCACCACCGGGGAGCTGTTTTTT; abundance: few; j_gene: TRBJ2-2; v_gene: TRBV19; d_gene: .
CDR3aa: CASSPGRGSNYGYTF; CDR3nt: TGTGCCAGCAGCCCGGGGCGCGGGTCTAACTATGGCTACACCTTC; abundance: once; j_gene: TRBJ1-2; v_gene: TRBV7-3; d_gene: .
CDR3aa: CASTKLPGTGELLARINEQFF; CDR3nt: TGTGCCAGCACCAAATTACCCGGGACAGGGGAGCTCCTAGCGAGAATCAATGAGCAGTTCTTC; abundance: many; j_gene: TRBJ2-1; v_gene: TRBV6-1; d_gene: TRBD1
CDR3aa: CASSAWTENTGELFF; CDR3nt: TGTGCCAGCAGTGCATGGACAGAGAACACCGGGGAGCTGTTTTTT; abundance: few; j_gene: TRBJ2-2; v_gene: TRBV28; d_gene: .
CDR3aa: CASSGDGSSSYEQYF; CDR3nt: TGTGCCAGCAGCGGGGACGGGTCGAGCTCCTACGAGCAGTACTTC; abundance: few; j_gene: TRBJ2-7; v_gene: TRBV7-9; d_gene: .
CDR3aa: CASSHTRGLRETQYF; CDR3nt: TGTGCCAGCAGTCACACGCGGGGGCTAAGGGAGACCCAGTACTTC; abundance: many; j_gene: TRBJ2-5; v_gene: TRBV6-1; d_gene: .
CDR3aa: CSAPRGIASNTGELFF; CDR3nt: TGCAGTGCTCCTCGGGGGATAGCTTCGAACACCGGGGAGCTGTTTTTT; abundance: .; j_gene: TRBJ2-2; v_gene: TRBV20-1; d_gene: .
CDR3aa: CASTPGGGLETQYF; CDR3nt: TGTGCCAGCACCCCGGGCGGAGGGCTGGAGACCCAGTACTTC; abundance: few; j_gene: TRBJ2-5; v_gene: TRBV6-1; d_gene: .
CDR3aa: CASSDLRGGRDGYTF; CDR3nt: TGTGCCAGCAGTGACCTCCGGGGGGGGCGAGATGGCTACACCTTC; abundance: few; j_gene: TRBJ1-2; v_gene: TRBV25-1; d_gene: .
CDR3aa: CAWSTTGSNQPQHF; CDR3nt: TGTGCCTGGAGTACGACAGGGAGCAATCAGCCCCAGCATTTT; abundance: few; j_gene: TRBJ1-5; v_gene: TRBV30; d_gene: TRBD1
CDR3aa: CAWNLAGGPGETQYF; CDR3nt: TGTGCCTGGAACCTAGCGGGAGGACCTGGGGAGACCCAGTACTTC; abundance: many; j_gene: TRBJ2-5; v_gene: TRBV30; d_gene: TRBD2
CDR3aa: CASSDGGMNTEAFF; CDR3nt: TGTGCCAGCAGTGATGGGGGGATGAACACTGAAGCTTTCTTT; abundance: many; j_gene: TRBJ1-1; v_gene: TRBV6-1; d_gene: .
CDR3aa: CASSMGAGGNTEAFF; CDR3nt: TGTGCCAGTAGTATGGGGGCAGGGGGGAATACTGAAGCTTTCTTT; abundance: .; j_gene: TRBJ1-1; v_gene: TRBV19; d_gene: TRBD1
CDR3aa: CASSPWGGNQPQHF; CDR3nt: TGTGCCAGCAGCCCATGGGGTGGGAATCAGCCCCAGCATTTT; abundance: few; j_gene: TRBJ1-5; v_gene: TRBV2; d_gene: .
CDR3aa: CASRDYRVNTEAFF; CDR3nt: TGTGCCAGCAGGGACTACAGGGTGAACACTGAAGCTTTCTTT; abundance: .; j_gene: TRBJ1-1; v_gene: TRBV12-3/TRBV12-4; d_gene: .
CDR3aa: CASSQEVSGFGYEQYF; CDR3nt: TGCGCCAGCAGCCAAGAGGTCAGTGGGTTTGGTTACGAGCAGTACTTC; abundance: .; j_gene: TRBJ2-7; v_gene: TRBV4-1; d_gene: .
CDR3aa: CASRGGRYEQYF; CDR3nt: TGTGCCAGCAGAGGGGGGCGGTACGAGCAGTACTTC; abundance: many; j_gene: TRBJ2-7; v_gene: TRBV28; d_gene: .
CDR3aa: CASSDAGVVYDEQYF; CDR3nt: TGTGCCAGCAGTGATGCGGGAGTAGTCTACGACGAGCAGTACTTC; abundance: many; j_gene: TRBJ2-7; v_gene: TRBV2; d_gene: TRBD2
CDR3aa: CASINLEFNSYNEQFF; CDR3nt: TGTGCCAGCATCAATCTGGAATTTAATTCCTACAATGAGCAGTTCTTC; abundance: .; j_gene: TRBJ2-1; v_gene: TRBV7-9; d_gene: .
CDR3aa: CASSELSQTLSTDTQYF; CDR3nt: TGTGCCAGCAGTGAGTTGAGTCAGACCCTTAGCACAGATACGCAGTATTTT; abundance: many; j_gene: TRBJ2-3; v_gene: TRBV2; d_gene: .
CDR3aa: CASSAIAGNTGELFF; CDR3nt: TGCGCCAGCAGCGCAATAGCGGGCAACACCGGGGAGCTGTTTTTT; abundance: many; j_gene: TRBJ2-2; v_gene: TRBV5-1; d_gene: TRBD2
CDR3aa: CASSLQGGGDEQYF; CDR3nt: TGTGCCAGCAGTCTACAGGGAGGGGGGGACGAGCAGTACTTC; abundance: once; j_gene: TRBJ2-7; v_gene: TRBV28; d_gene: .
CDR3aa: CASSRPGLSNEQYF; CDR3nt: TGTGCCAGCAGCAGGCCGGGACTATCAAACGAGCAGTACTTC; abundance: many; j_gene: TRBJ2-7; v_gene: TRBV7-2; d_gene: TRBD2
CDR3aa: CASSLIPDGKYEQYF; CDR3nt: TGTGCCAGCAGTTTAATCCCGGACGGTAAATACGAGCAGTACTTC; abundance: many; j_gene: TRBJ2-7; v_gene: TRBV27; d_gene: .
CDR3aa: CASSWTGVLNTEAFF; CDR3nt: TGTGCCAGCAGTTGGACAGGGGTCCTTAACACTGAAGCTTTCTTT; abundance: few; j_gene: TRBJ1-1; v_gene: TRBV6-2/TRBV6-3; d_gene: TRBD1
CDR3aa: CASFGERGYTF; CDR3nt: TGTGCCAGCTTCGGGGAACGCGGCTACACCTTC; abundance: .; j_gene: TRBJ1-2; v_gene: TRBV9; d_gene: .
CDR3aa: CASSMGRFNEQFF; CDR3nt: TGTGCCAGTAGTATGGGCAGATTCAATGAGCAGTTCTTC; abundance: .; j_gene: TRBJ2-1; v_gene: TRBV19; d_gene: .
CDR3aa: CASVDREYQPQHF; CDR3nt: TGTGCCAGCGTCGACAGGGAATATCAGCCCCAGCATTTT; abundance: .; j_gene: TRBJ1-5; v_gene: TRBV28; d_gene: TRBD1
CDR3aa: CASSFSLAASSYEQYF; CDR3nt: TGTGCCAGCAGTTTCTCACTAGCGGCTAGCTCCTACGAGCAGTACTTC; abundance: many; j_gene: TRBJ2-7; v_gene: TRBV28; d_gene: TRBD2
CDR3aa: CASLGTEQYF; CDR3nt: TGTGCCAGCCTGGGAACCGAGCAGTACTTC; abundance: .; j_gene: TRBJ2-7; v_gene: TRBV28; d_gene: .
CDR3aa: CASSPKAGGSTDTQYF; CDR3nt: TGTGCCAGCAGCCCAAAAGCGGGAGGGAGCACAGATACGCAGTATTTT; abundance: many; j_gene: TRBJ2-3; v_gene: TRBV7-9; d_gene: TRBD2
CDR3aa: CAISESHHEEIAIYF; CDR3nt: TGTGCCATCAGTGAGTCACATCACGAAGAGATAGCCATATATTTT; abundance: many; j_gene: TRBJ1-3; v_gene: TRBV10-3; d_gene: .
CDR3aa: CASRAIMNTEAFF; CDR3nt: TGTGCCAGCAGAGCTATCATGAACACTGAAGCTTTCTTT; abundance: many; j_gene: TRBJ1-1; v_gene: TRBV27; d_gene: .
CDR3aa: CASSLGLAGDSYNEQFF; CDR3nt: TGTGCCAGCAGCTTAGGACTAGCGGGAGATTCCTACAATGAGCAGTTCTTC; abundance: few; j_gene: TRBJ2-1; v_gene: TRBV13; d_gene: TRBD2
CDR3aa: CASSYSSSGTPYEQYF; CDR3nt: TGTGCCAGCAGTTACTCGTCTAGCGGGACTCCCTACGAGCAGTACTTC; abundance: few; j_gene: TRBJ2-7; v_gene: TRBV6-2/TRBV6-3; d_gene: TRBD2
CDR3aa: CASSLQGNYEQYF; CDR3nt: TGTGCCAGCAGCTTACAGGGGAACTACGAGCAGTACTTC; abundance: .; j_gene: TRBJ2-7; v_gene: TRBV7-9; d_gene: .
CDR3aa: CAWSLTSLEQFF; CDR3nt: TGTGCCTGGAGCCTGACTAGTTTGGAGCAGTTCTTC; abundance: .; j_gene: TRBJ2-1; v_gene: TRBV30; d_gene: .
CDR3aa: CATYRRSGGPYNEQFF; CDR3nt: TGTGCCACCTACCGGAGGTCCGGGGGCCCCTACAATGAGCAGTTCTTC; abundance: .; j_gene: TRBJ2-1; v_gene: TRBV28; d_gene: .
CDR3aa: CSAPSYWTDTQYF; CDR3nt: TGCAGTGCTCCTAGTTACTGGACAGATACGCAGTATTTT; abundance: few; j_gene: TRBJ2-3; v_gene: TRBV20-1; d_gene: .
CDR3aa: CASSLLEGYTEAFF; CDR3nt: TGTGCCAGCAGCTTATTGGAGGGGTACACTGAAGCTTTCTTT; abundance: many; j_gene: TRBJ1-1; v_gene: TRBV11-2; d_gene: .
CDR3aa: CASSLTSTGGTQYF; CDR3nt: TGTGCCAGCAGCTTAACTTCTACCGGGGGGACCCAGTACTTC; abundance: many; j_gene: TRBJ2-5; v_gene: TRBV7-3; d_gene: .
CDR3aa: CASSQRGSSGANVLTF; CDR3nt: TGTGCCAGCAGTCAGCGAGGGAGCTCTGGGGCCAACGTCCTGACTTTC; abundance: .; j_gene: TRBJ2-6; v_gene: TRBV28; d_gene: .
CDR3aa: CASSTDRGFGNSPLHF; CDR3nt: TGTGCCAGCAGCACGGACAGGGGTTTCGGTAATTCACCCCTCCACTTT; abundance: few; j_gene: TRBJ1-6; v_gene: TRBV5-6; d_gene: TRBD1
CDR3aa: CASTYPSYYEQYF; CDR3nt: TGTGCCAGCACTTATCCCTCCTACTACGAGCAGTACTTC; abundance: .; j_gene: TRBJ2-7; v_gene: TRBV7-9; d_gene: .
CDR3aa: CASSLEAVGGDTQYF; CDR3nt: TGTGCCAGCAGTTTAGAGGCGGTCGGGGGAGATACGCAGTATTTT; abundance: .; j_gene: TRBJ2-3; v_gene: TRBV28; d_gene: .
CDR3aa: CASSYSQPVVPQHF; CDR3nt: TGTGCCAGCAGTTACAGCCAGCCTGTTGTGCCCCAGCATTTT; abundance: .; j_gene: TRBJ1-5; v_gene: TRBV6-5; d_gene: .
CDR3aa: CATSVQGTDTQYF; CDR3nt: TGTGCCACCAGTGTCCAGGGAACAGATACGCAGTATTTT; abundance: many; j_gene: TRBJ2-3; v_gene: TRBV24-1; d_gene: .
CDR3aa: CSVEFSGETQYF; CDR3nt: TGCAGCGTTGAATTTTCCGGAGAGACCCAGTACTTC; abundance: .; j_gene: TRBJ2-5; v_gene: TRBV29-1; d_gene: .
CDR3aa: CASSPPIELAGVISTDTQYF; CDR3nt: TGTGCCAGCTCACCACCAATTGAACTAGCGGGAGTAATAAGCACAGATACGCAGTATTTT; abundance: once; j_gene: TRBJ2-3; v_gene: TRBV18; d_gene: TRBD2